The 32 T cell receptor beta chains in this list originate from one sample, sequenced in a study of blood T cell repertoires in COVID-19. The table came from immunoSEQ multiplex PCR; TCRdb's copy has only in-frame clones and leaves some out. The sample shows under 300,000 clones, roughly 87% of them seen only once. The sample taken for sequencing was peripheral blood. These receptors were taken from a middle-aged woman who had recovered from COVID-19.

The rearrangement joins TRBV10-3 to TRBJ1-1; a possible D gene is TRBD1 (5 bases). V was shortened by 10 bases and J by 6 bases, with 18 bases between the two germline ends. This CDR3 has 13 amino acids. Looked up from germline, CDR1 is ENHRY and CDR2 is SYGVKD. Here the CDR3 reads CASRVPGGSEAFF. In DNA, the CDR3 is TGTGCCAGCAGGGTCCCCGGGGGTTCTGAAGCTTTCTTT.

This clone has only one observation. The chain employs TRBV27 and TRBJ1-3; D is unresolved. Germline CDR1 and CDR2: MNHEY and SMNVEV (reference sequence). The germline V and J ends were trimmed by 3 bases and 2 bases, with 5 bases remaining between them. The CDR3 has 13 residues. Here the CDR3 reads CASSLVAGNTIYF. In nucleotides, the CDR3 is TGTGCCAGCAGTTTGGTAGCTGGAAACACCATATATTTT.

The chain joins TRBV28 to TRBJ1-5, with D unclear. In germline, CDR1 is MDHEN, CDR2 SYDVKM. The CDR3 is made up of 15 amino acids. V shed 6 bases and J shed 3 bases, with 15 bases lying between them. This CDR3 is CASSKASGINQPQHF. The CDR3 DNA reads TGTGCCAGCAGCAAGGCCTCGGGAATCAATCAGCCCCAGCATTTT.

CDR3 sequence reads: CASSPSDRSSNTEAFF. CDR3 sequence (DNA): TGTGCCAGCAGCCCCTCCGACAGGAGTTCGAACACTGAAGCTTTCTTT. The chain carries TRBV11-3 and TRBJ1-1; possible D gene TRBD1, 6 bases. The CDR3 is 16 amino acids. The V gene's germline CDR1 is SGHNT and CDR2 YENEEA. Trimming cost V 5 bases and J 1 base, with 17 bases left between them. Together with reference TRBV11-3 and TRBJ1-1, the CDR3 gives the full variable domain: EAGVVQSPRYKIIEKKQPVAFWCNPISGHNTLYWYLQNLGQGPELLIRYENEEAVDDSQLPKDRFSAERLKGVDSTLKIQPAELGDSAVYLCASSPSDRSSNTEAFFGQGTRLTVV.

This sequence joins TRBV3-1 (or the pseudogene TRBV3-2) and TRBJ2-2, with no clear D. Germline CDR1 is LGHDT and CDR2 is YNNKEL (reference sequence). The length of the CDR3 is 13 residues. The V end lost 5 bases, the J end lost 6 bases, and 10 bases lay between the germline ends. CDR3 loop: CASSLGPPGELFF. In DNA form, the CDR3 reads TGTGCCAGCAGCTTGGGCCCGCCCGGGGAGCTGTTTTTT.

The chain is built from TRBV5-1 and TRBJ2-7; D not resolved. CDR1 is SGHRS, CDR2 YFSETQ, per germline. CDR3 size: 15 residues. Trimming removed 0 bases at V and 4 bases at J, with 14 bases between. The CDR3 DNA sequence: TGCGCCAGCAGCTTGGAGGCCGACTCCCTTTACGAGCAGTACTTC. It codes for CASSLEADSLYEQYF.

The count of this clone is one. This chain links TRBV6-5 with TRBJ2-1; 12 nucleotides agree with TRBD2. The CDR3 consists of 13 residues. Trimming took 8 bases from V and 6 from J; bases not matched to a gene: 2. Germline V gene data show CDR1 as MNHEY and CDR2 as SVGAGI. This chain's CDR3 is CASAGLAGNEQFF. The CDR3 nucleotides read TGTGCCAGCGCGGGACTAGCGGGCAATGAGCAGTTCTTC.

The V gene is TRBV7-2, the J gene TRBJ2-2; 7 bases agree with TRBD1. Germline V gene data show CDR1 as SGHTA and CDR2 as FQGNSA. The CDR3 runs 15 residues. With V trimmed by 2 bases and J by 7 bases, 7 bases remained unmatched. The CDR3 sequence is CASSLRPRGNGELFF. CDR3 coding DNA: TGTGCCAGCAGCTTACGGCCCAGGGGGAACGGGGAGCTGTTTTTT. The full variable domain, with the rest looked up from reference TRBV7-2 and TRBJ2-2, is GAGVSQSPSNKVTEKGKDVELRCDPISGHTALYWYRQSLGQGLEFLIYFQGNSAPDKSGLPSDRFSAERTGGSVSTLTIQRTQQEDSAVYLCASSLRPRGNGELFFGEGSRLTVL.

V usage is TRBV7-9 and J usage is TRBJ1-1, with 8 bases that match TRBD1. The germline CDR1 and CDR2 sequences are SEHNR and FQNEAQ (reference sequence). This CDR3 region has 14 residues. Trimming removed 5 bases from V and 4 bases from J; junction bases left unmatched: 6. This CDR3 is CASSPQGQVTEAFF. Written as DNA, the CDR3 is TGTGCCAGCAGCCCTCAGGGACAGGTCACTGAAGCTTTCTTT.

The CDR3 DNA reads TGTGCCAGCAGACCCGGGACTAGCGGGGGAAGGGAGACCCAGTACTTC. It encodes CASRPGTSGGRETQYF. The genes are TRBV18 and TRBJ2-5; the match to TRBD2 covers 14 bases. J was trimmed by 5 bases and V by 8 bases; bases with no gene match: 10. Germline assignment: CDR1 KGHSH and CDR2 LQKENI. CDR3 size: 16 residues.

The CDR3 spells CASSVSQETQYF. DNA of the CDR3: TGTGCCAGCAGTGTTAGCCAAGAGACCCAGTACTTC. V is TRBV2 and J is TRBJ2-5; D not certain. Germline V gene data show CDR1 as SNHLY and CDR2 as FYNNEI. V was clipped by 4 bases and J by 1 base, with 4 bases between them. This CDR3 is 12 amino acids long.

CDR3: CASSLGLAGDGVGEQFF. The CDR3 DNA follows: TGTGCCAGCAGCCTCGGACTAGCGGGAGATGGGGTGGGGGAGCAGTTCTTC. V is TRBV14 and J is TRBJ2-1, with 13 bases lining up with TRBD2. Germline CDR1 SGHDN, CDR2 FVKESK. The CDR3 runs to 17 residues. J gave up 10 bases and V 4 bases, and 13 bases lay outside the gene matches.

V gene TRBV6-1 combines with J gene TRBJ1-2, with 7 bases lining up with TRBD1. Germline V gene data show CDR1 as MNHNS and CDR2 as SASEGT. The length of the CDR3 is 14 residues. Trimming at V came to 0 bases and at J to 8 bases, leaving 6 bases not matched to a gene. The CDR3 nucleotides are TGTGCCAGCAGTGAAGCCGGGACAGCTTACGGCTACACCTTC. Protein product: CASSEAGTAYGYTF.

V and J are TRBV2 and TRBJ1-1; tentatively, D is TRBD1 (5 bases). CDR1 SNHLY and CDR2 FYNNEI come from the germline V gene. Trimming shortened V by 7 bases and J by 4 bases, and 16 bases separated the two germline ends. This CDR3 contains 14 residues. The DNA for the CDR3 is TGTGCCAGCACAACTGGGGCGTTAGGCACTGAAGCTTTCTTT. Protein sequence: CASTTGALGTEAFF.

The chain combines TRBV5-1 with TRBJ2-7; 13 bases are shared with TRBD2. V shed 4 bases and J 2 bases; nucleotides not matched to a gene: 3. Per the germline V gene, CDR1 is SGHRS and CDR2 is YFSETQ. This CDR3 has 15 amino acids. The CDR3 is CASSTGLAGPYEQYF. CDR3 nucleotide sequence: TGCGCCAGCAGCACGGGACTAGCGGGGCCCTACGAGCAGTACTTC.

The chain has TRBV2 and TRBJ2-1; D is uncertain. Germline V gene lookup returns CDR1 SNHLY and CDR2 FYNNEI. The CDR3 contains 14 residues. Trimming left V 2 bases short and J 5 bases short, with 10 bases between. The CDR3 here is CASSESQKNNEQFF. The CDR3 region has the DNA TGTGCCAGCAGTGAATCACAGAAGAACAATGAGCAGTTCTTC.

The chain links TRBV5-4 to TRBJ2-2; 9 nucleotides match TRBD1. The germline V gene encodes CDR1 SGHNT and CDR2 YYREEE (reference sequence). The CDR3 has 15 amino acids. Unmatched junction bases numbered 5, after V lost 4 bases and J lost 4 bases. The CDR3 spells CASSPGTGSTGELFF. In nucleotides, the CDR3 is TGTGCCAGCAGCCCCGGGACAGGGAGCACCGGGGAGCTGTTTTTT. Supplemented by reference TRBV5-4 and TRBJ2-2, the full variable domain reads ETGVTQSPTHLIKTRGQQVTLRCSSQSGHNTVSWYQQALGQGPQFIFQYYREEENGRGNFPPRFSGLQFPNYSSELNVNALELDDSALYLCASSPGTGSTGELFFGEGSRLTVL.

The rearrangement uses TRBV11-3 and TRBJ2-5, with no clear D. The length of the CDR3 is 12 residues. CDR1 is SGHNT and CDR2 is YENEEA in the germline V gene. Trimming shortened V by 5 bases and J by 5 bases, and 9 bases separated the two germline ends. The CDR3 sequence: CASSRHLETQYF. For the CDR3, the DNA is TGTGCCAGCAGCCGACATCTGGAGACCCAGTACTTC. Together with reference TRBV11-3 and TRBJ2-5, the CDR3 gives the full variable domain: EAGVVQSPRYKIIEKKQPVAFWCNPISGHNTLYWYLQNLGQGPELLIRYENEEAVDDSQLPKDRFSAERLKGVDSTLKIQPAELGDSAVYLCASSRHLETQYFGPGTRLLVL.

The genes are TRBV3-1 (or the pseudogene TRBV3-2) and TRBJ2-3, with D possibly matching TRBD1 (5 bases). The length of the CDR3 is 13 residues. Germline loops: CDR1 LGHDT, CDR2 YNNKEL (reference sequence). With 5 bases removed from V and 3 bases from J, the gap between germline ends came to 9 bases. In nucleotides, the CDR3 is TGTGCCAGCAGCTCCCAGGGAACAGATACGCAGTATTTT. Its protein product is CASSSQGTDTQYF.

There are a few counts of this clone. CDR3 loop: CASSYPGLEIYGYTF. CDR3 nucleotide sequence: TGTGCCAGCAGTTACCCGGGACTGGAGATCTATGGCTACACCTTC. The J gene is TRBJ1-2, the V gene TRBV6-2 or TRBV6-3; weak D call: TRBD1 (5 bases). The CDR3 is 15 residues long. Germline V gene data show CDR1 as MNHEY and CDR2 as SVGEGT. Trimming pared 2 bases from V and 4 bases from J, leaving 14 bases between.

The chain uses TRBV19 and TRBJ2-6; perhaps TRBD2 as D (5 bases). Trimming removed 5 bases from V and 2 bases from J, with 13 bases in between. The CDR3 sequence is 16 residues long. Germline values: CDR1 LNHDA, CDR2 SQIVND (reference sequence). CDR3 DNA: TGTGCCAGTAGTTTGGGAGCTGTCGCTGGGGCCAACGTCCTGACTTTC. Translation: CASSLGAVAGANVLTF.

This CDR3 reads CASSYEDSLAPLNQPQHF. The CDR3 coding sequence is TGTGCCAGCAGTTACGAGGACAGTCTCGCCCCTCTCAATCAGCCCCAGCATTTT. This chain joins TRBV6-2 or TRBV6-3 and TRBJ1-5, with D perhaps matching TRBD1 (6 bases). The V gene lost 2 bases and the J gene lost 3 bases, with 20 bases spanning the gap. This CDR3 contains 18 residues. Germline assignment: CDR1 MNHEY and CDR2 SVGEGT.

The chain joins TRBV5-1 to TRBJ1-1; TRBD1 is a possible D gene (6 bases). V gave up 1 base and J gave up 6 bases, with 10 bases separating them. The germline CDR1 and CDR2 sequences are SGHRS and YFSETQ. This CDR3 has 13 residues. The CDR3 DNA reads TGCGCCAGCAGCTTGTTACCAGGGGCTGAAGCTTTCTTT. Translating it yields CASSLLPGAEAFF.

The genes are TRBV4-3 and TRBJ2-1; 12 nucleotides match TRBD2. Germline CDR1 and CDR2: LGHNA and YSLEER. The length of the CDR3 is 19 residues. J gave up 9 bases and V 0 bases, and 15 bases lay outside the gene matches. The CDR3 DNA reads TGCGCCAGCAGCCAAGATCGGCCCTCACTAGCGGGAGGAAGATTTGAGCAGTTCTTC. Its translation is CASSQDRPSLAGGRFEQFF.

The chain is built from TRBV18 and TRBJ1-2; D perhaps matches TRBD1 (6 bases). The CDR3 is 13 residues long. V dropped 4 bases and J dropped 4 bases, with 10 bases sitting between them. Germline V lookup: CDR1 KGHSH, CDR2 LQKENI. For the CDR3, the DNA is TGTGCCAGCTCACACCGGGACACCTATGGCTACACCTTC. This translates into CASSHRDTYGYTF.

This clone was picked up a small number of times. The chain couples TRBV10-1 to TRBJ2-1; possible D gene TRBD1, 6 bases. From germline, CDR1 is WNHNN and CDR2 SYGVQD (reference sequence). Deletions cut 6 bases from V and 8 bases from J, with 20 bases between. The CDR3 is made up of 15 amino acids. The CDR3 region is CASRPTGHLEDEQFF. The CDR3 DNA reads TGCGCCAGCAGGCCCACGGGACACCTGGAGGATGAGCAGTTCTTC.

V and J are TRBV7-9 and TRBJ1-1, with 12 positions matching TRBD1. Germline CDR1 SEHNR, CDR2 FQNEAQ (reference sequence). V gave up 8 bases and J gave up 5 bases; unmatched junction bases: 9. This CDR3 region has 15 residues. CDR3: CASVPGTGGLTEAFF. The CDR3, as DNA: TGTGCCAGCGTACCCGGGACAGGGGGCTTGACTGAAGCTTTCTTT.

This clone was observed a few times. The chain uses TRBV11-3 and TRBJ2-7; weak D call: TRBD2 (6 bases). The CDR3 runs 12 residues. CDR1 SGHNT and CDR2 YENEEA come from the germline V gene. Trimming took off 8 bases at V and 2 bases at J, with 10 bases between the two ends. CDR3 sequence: CASPGVTYEQYV. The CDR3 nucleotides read TGTGCCAGCCCGGGGGTTACCTACGAGCAGTACGTC.

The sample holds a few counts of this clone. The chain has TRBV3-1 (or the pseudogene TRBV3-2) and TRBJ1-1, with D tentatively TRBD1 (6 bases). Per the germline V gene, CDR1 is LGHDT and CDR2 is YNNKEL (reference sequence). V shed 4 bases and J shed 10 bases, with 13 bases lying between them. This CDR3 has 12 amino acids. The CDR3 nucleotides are TGTGCCAGCAGCCTCCAGGGGCTCGGAGCTTTCTTT. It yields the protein CASSLQGLGAFF.

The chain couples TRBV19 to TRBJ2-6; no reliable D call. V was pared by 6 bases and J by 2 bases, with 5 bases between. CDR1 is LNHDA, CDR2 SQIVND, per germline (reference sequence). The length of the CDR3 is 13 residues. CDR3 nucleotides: TGTGCCAGTAGCCGAGCTGGGGCCAACGTCCTGACTTTC. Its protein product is CASSRAGANVLTF.

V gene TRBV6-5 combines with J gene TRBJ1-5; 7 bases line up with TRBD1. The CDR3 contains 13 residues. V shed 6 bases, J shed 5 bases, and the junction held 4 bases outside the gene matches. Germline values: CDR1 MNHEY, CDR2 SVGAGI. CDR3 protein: CASRATGDQPQHF. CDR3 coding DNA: TGTGCCAGCAGAGCCACAGGGGATCAGCCCCAGCATTTT.

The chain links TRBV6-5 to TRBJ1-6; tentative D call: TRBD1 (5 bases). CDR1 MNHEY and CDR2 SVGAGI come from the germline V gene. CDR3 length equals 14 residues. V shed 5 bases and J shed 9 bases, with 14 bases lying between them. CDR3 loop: CASSPTGSASPLHF. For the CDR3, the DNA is TGTGCCAGCAGTCCAACAGGTTCGGCTTCACCCCTCCACTTT.